Included here is one T cell receptor (beta chain) sequence, with context. This clonotype was observed a handful of times. Its antigen specificity is not known. Base qualities were left out, and no much larger clone turns up one base away. This record belongs to a study of T-cell memory formation after mild COVID-19 listed by TCRdb under 2021. Background on the whole study: TCR sequence clusters from the two donors were largely donor specific. Longitudinal TCRalpha and TCRbeta repertoire sequencing tracked T-cell clones expanding and contracting after mild COVID-19 in a couple of donors. The cohort was made up of two young adult volunteers, one female and one male, who were previously healthy. Paper-wide results and their limitations: SARS-CoV-2 specificity of the second-wave clones peaking on day 37 was not confirmed. The study included only a couple of mild cases, and larger cohorts that include severe cases with pre-infection samples were judged to be necessary. The detection of some responding clones in pre-infection memory suggests that pre-existing cross-reactive memory T cells joined the SARS-CoV-2 response. Contracting CD4+ clones appeared mostly in the CM and EM memory subsets, whereas CD8+ clones were enriched in EMRA. Balanced CD4/CD8 phenotypes were observed for clones contracting from day 15 to 85, whereas a bias towards CD4+ was observed for a second wave of clones expanding from day 15 to 37.

Instrument on record: Illumina NovaSeq 6000. TCRalpha and TCRbeta cDNA libraries were built by 5'RACE with constant-segment primers, adding sample barcodes and unique molecular identifiers. RNA was extracted from every sample with Trizol reagent. The libraries were amplified in two PCR steps, and the second step added a second sample barcode and Illumina TruSeq adapters. The libraries were sequenced on an Illumina NovaSeq using 2 x 150 bp paired-end reads. As for how the authors treated the data: With migec v1.2.7, reads were demultiplexed and then collapsed into UMI-guided consensus sequences. Using mixcr v2.1.11, UMI consensuses were aligned to TRA and TRB V and J templates and then assembled into clonotypes. A clonotype was counted as expanded or contracted only if both edgeR and NoisET called the change significant, with noise models trained on biological replicates. For edgeR calls, the thresholds were a false discovery rate-adjusted p below 0.01 and a log2 fold-change of 1. As an exploratory analysis of dynamics, max-normalized trajectories of the 1000 most abundant clonotypes were examined by PCA with hierarchical clustering. The CD4 or CD8 phenotype of responding clones was assigned using the separately sequenced CD4+ and CD8+ repertoires. The public reads were run again by TCRdb, first through fastp at Q25 and then through MiXCR, and only productive beta chains were kept. Identical CDR3 proteins give one entry, which carries the most common genes and DNA. For this entry, the V and J calls and clone size follow TCRdb and not the study's own pipeline. Within this sample are approximately 100,000 distinct CDR3 sequences, with approximately 15% of them counted one time only. Jointly, the top ten make up approximately 28% of the sample.

PBMCs were isolated by Ficoll-Paque density gradient centrifugation. From the cysteine up to the phenylalanine, the CDR3 has a length of 11 residues. Only the CDR3 part of the read is kept: 33 bases, read in frame from the first base. The germline V gene specifies SQVTM as CDR1 and ANQGSEA as CDR2. V sheds 7 bases and J sheds 6 bases, leaving 11 bases between their ends. Sequenced sample: PBMCs or a T cell subset sorted from them (not recorded which). Recombination connected TRBV29-1 to TRBJ2-3; the D gene is perhaps TRBD2, on 7 matching bases. The origin of this receptor is an adult woman who had mild COVID-19 (a few samples of this study predate the infection). The sample titles of this study are shuffled in the database, so cell type and time point are left out; the donor was told from shared clones. The bases are TGCAGCGCAGGGAGGGGGGATACGCAGTATTTT. This encodes CSAGRGDTQYF.